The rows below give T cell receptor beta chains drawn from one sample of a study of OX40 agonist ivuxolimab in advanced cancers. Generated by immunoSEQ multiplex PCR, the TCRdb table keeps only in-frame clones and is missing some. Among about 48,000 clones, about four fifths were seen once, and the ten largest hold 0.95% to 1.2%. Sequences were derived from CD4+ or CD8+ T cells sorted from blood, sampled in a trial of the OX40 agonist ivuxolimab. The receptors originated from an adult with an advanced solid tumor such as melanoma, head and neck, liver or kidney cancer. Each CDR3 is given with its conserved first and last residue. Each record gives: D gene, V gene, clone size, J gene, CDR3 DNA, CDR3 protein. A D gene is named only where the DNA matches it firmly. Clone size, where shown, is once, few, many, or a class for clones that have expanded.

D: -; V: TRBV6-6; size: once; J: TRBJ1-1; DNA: TGTGCCAGCGCACAGCGGAACACTGAAGCTTTCTTT; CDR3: CASAQRNTEAFF
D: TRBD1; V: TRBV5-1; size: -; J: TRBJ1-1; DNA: TGCGCCAGCAGCTTGGTTCCAGGGGGTGGGAACACTGAAGCTTTCTTT; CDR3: CASSLVPGGGNTEAFF
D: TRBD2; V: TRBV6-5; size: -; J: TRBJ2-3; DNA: TGTGCCAGCAGTGCCCGCGGGGGGGCAGATACGCAGTATTTT; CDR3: CASSARGGADTQYF
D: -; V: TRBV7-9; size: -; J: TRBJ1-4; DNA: TGTGCCAGCAGCCCCCCGAGACAACGACTGTTTTTT; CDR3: CASSPPRQRLFF
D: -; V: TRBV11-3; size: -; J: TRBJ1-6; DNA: TGTGCCAGCAGCTCCCGCCCGGGTTCACCCCTCCACTTT; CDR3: CASSSRPGSPLHF
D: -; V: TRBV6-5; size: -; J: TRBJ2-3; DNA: TGTGCCAGCAAACACCCTAGCACAGATACGCAGTATTTT; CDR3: CASKHPSTDTQYF
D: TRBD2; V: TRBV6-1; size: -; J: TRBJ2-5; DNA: TGTGCCAGCAGTGCACTAGCGGGGCGGGAGACCCAGTACTTC; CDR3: CASSALAGRETQYF
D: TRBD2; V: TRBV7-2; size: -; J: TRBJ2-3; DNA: TGTGCCAGCAGCACGCGTACGACTAGCGAGTCTACGCAGTATTTT; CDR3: CASSTRTTSESTQYF
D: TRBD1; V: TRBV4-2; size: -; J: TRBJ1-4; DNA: TGTGCCAGCAGCCAAGATCATCCTGGACAGGGCAATAATGAAAAACTGTTTTTT; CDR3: CASSQDHPGQGNNEKLFF
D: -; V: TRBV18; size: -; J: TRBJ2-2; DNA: TGTGCCAGCTCACCAGGCAGGGGTGGCACCGGGGAGCTGTTTTTT; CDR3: CASSPGRGGTGELFF
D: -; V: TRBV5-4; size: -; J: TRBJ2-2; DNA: TGTGCCAGCAGCTCCAGGGGAAGGACCGGGGAGCTGTTTTTT; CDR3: CASSSRGRTGELFF
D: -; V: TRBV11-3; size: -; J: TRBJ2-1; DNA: TGTGCCAGCAGCTTAGGGGGGGCAGGGCGTTCCTACAATGAGCAGTTCTTC; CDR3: CASSLGGAGRSYNEQFF
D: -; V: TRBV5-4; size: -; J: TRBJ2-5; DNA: TGTGCCAGCAGCTTGGCCGGCAGGGGAGAGACCCAGTACTTC; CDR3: CASSLAGRGETQYF
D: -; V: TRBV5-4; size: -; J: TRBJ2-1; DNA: TGTGCCAGCAGCTGGAGAAGAGGGGGACACAATGAGCAGTTCTTC; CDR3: CASSWRRGGHNEQFF
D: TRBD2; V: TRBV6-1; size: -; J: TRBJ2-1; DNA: TGTGCCAGCAGTGAAGGGCGGGAGGGTTACAATGAGCAGTTCTTC; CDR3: CASSEGREGYNEQFF
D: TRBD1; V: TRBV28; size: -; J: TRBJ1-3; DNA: TGTGCCAGCAGTCGACAGGGAGTCACGACCATATATTTT; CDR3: CASSRQGVTTIYF
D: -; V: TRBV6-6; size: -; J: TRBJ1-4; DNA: TGTGCCAGCAGCTTCCGCGGGGGTGCTAATGAAAAACTGTTTTTT; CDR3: CASSFRGGANEKLFF
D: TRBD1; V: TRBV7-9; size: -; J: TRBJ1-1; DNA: TGTGCCAGCAGCCCTCGACAGGGGGCGGTAAGAACTGAAGCTTTCTTT; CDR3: CASSPRQGAVRTEAFF
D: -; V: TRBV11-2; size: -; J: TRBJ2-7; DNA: TGTGCCAGCAGCCCGAAGGGACTCATGAGCTCCTACGAGCAGTACTTC; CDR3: CASSPKGLMSSYEQYF
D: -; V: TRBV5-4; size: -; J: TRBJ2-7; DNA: TGTGCCAGCAGCAAAACATTGGGGCCCGAGCAGTACTTC; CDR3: CASSKTLGPEQYF
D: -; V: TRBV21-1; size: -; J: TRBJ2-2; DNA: TGTGCCAGCAGCAAGGACAGGGGGATGACCGGGGAGCTGTTTTTT; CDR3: CASSKDRGMTGELFF
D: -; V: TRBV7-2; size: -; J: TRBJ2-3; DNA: TGTGCCAGCAGCCCCAGTCTCAGTCAAGGCACAGATACGCAGTATTTT; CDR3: CASSPSLSQGTDTQYF
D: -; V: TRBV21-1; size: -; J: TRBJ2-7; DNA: TGTGCCAGCAGCAAGAGACAGGGGCCCTACTACGAGCAGTACTTC; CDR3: CASSKRQGPYYEQYF
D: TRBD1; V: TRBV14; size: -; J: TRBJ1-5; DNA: TGTGCCAGCAGCCAGGACAGGGAGGACAATCAGCCCCAGCATTTT; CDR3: CASSQDREDNQPQHF
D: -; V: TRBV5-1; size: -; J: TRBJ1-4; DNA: TGCGCCAGCAGAGGAGGGTCCGGGGAGGTTGAAAAACTGTTTTTT; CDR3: CASRGGSGEVEKLFF
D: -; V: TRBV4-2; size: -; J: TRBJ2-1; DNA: TGTGCCAGCAGCCAAGAATGGTGGGGGGCCTCGAGAAACAATGAGCAGTTCTTC; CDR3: CASSQEWWGASRNNEQFF
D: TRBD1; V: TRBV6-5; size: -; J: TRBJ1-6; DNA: TGTGCCAGCACCCGGGACAGTTTTTCACCCCTCCACTTT; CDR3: CASTRDSFSPLHF
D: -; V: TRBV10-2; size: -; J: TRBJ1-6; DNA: TGCGCCAGCAGTGAGTTTATTCAGGGCTCCTATAATTCACCCCTCCACTTT; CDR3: CASSEFIQGSYNSPLHF
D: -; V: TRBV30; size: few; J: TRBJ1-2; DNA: TGTGCCTTAAGGCTGACCCTCCTAAACTATGGCTACACCTTC; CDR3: CALRLTLLNYGYTF
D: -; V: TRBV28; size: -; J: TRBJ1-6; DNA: TGTGCCAGCATCCCGGTAGGGGTCCCCTATAATTCACCCCTCCACTTT; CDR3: CASIPVGVPYNSPLHF
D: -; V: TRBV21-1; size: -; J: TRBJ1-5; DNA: TGTGCCAGCCTACGGACCCAGCATTTT; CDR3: CASLRTQHF
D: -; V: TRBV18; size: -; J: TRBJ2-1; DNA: TGTGCCAGCTCAATATCGCAGGGGAGCTCCTACAATGAGCAGTTCTTC; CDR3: CASSISQGSSYNEQFF
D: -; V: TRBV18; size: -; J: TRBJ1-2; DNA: TGTGCCAGCTCACCCCTTGGACAGTCCCATGGCTACACCTTC; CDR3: CASSPLGQSHGYTF
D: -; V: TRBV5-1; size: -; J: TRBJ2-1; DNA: TGCGCCAGCAGCTTTTCGCGTGTTTACAATGAGCAGTTCTTC; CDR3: CASSFSRVYNEQFF
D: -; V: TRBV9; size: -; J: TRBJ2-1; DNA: TGTGCCAGCAGCGAAGGGCCGGATAATGGCTACTACAATGAGCAGTTCTTC; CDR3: CASSEGPDNGYYNEQFF
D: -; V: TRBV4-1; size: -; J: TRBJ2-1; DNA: TGCGCCAGCAGCCAAACAACAGGACCGATCGGTGAGCAGTTCTTC; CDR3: CASSQTTGPIGEQFF
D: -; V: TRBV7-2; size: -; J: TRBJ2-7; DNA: TGTGCCAGCAGCTTAGGGGGGCGCGGGCCCTACGAGCAGTACTTC; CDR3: CASSLGGRGPYEQYF
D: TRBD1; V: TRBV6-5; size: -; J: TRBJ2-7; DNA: TGTGCCAAGGACAGGGTGTACTTC; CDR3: CAKDRVYF
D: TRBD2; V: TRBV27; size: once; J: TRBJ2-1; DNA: TGTGCCAGCAGTCTGGGGACTAGCGGGAGGGCCTACAATGAGCAGTTCTTC; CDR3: CASSLGTSGRAYNEQFF
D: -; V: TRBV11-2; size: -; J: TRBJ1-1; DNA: TGTGCCAGCAGCTTATACCAATACCCCCATGCTTTCTTT; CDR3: CASSLYQYPHAFF
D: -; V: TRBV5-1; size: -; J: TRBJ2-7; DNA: TGCGCCAGCAGCGCGCTGGACAGTAATTACGAGCAGTACTTC; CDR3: CASSALDSNYEQYF
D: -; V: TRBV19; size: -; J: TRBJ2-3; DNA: TGTGCCAGTAGTATACTGCCCGGACGGACAGATACGCAGTATTTT; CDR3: CASSILPGRTDTQYF
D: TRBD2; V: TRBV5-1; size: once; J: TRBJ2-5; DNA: TGCGCCAGCAGCTTCCTGACTAGCGGGGGGACCCAGTACTTC; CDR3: CASSFLTSGGTQYF
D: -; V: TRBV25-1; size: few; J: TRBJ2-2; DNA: TGTGCCAGCAGTGAATGGAACGGGGAGCTGTTTTTT; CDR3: CASSEWNGELFF
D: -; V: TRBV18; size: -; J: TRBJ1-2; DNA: TGTGCCAGCTCACCACTCTCAGGGAGGCGAGGAGATGGCTACACCTTC; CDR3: CASSPLSGRRGDGYTF
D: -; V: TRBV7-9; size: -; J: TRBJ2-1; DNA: TGTGCCAGCAGCTTATTACCGAATGAGCAGTTCTTC; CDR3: CASSLLPNEQFF
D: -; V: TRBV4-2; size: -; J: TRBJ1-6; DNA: TGTGCCAGCAGCCAAGATCGCAGAAATTCACCCCTCCACTTT; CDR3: CASSQDRRNSPLHF
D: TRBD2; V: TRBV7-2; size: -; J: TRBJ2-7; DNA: TGTGCCAGCAGCTCGAATCAAGGACTAGAGGACGAGCAGTACTTC; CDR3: CASSSNQGLEDEQYF
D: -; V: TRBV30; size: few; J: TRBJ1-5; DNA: TGTGCCTGGAGGACAGACGATCAGCCCCAGCATTTT; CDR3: CAWRTDDQPQHF
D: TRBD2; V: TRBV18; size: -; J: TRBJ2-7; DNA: TGTGCCAGCTCACCCCTAGCGGGAGTTACCTCCTACGAGCAGTACTTC; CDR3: CASSPLAGVTSYEQYF
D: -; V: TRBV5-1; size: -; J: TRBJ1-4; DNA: TGCGCCAGCAGCTTGGCCTTGCAAACTAATGAAAAACTGTTTTTT; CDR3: CASSLALQTNEKLFF
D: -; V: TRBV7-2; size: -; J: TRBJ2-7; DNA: TGTGCCAGCAGCTTAATGCGGGGGCGCGTCAACGAGCAGTACTTC; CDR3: CASSLMRGRVNEQYF
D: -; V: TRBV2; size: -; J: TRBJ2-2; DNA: TGTGCCAGCAGTCCAGGGACCTTAGACACCGGGGAGCTGTTTTTT; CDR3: CASSPGTLDTGELFF
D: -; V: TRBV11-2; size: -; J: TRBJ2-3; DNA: TGTGCCAGCAGCATAGGACCGACTACAGATACGCAGTATTTT; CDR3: CASSIGPTTDTQYF
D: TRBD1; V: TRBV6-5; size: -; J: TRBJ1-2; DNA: TGTGCCATCAGTGACAGGGGCGGTGGCTACACCTTC; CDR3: CAISDRGGGYTF
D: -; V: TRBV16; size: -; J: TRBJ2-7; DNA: TGTGCCAGCAGCCCCCATCCAGGGAGGTCCTCCTACGAGCAGTACTTC; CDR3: CASSPHPGRSSYEQYF
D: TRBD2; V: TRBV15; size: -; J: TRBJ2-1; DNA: TGTGCCACCAGCAGGGGACTAGCGTCCGGCAATGAGCAGTTCTTC; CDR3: CATSRGLASGNEQFF
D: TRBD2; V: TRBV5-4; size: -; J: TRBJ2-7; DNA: TGTGCCAGCAGCAATGGGGCTAGCGGCTACGAGCAGTACTTC; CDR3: CASSNGASGYEQYF
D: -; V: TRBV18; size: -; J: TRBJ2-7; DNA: TGTGCCAGCTCGCCTTACAGTTCCAAAACCTACGAGCAGTACTTC; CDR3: CASSPYSSKTYEQYF
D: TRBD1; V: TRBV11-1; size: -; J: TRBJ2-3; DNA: TGTGCCAGCAGCGATACAGGGGGCGAGGCAGATACGCAGTATTTT; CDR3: CASSDTGGEADTQYF